This TCR beta chain was retrieved from a study of shared clonotypes between healthy human individuals. Method: immunoSEQ multiplex PCR; TCRdb's copy keeps in-frame clones and lacks some. The data contain some 2,000,000 clones, approximately 94% of them singletons. Positively selected for CCR7, the CD45RO-negative cells used as naive CD8 cells excluded terminally differentiated effector memory CD45RA+ cells. Between the trimmed V and J ends, which lost 6 bases and 6 bases, there was a span of 17 bases. In germline, CDR1 is MNHEY, CDR2 SVGAGI. CDR3 size: 14 residues. Sequencing used naive CD8+ T cells sorted from blood. The sequence came from a man aged 18-30 years in good health. The chain recombines TRBV6-5 with TRBJ2-5; TRBD2 might be the D (6 bases). The CDR3 loop is CASRDGWGVKTQYF. For the CDR3, the DNA is TGTGCCAGCAGAGACGGGTGGGGGGTGAAGACCCAGTACTTC.